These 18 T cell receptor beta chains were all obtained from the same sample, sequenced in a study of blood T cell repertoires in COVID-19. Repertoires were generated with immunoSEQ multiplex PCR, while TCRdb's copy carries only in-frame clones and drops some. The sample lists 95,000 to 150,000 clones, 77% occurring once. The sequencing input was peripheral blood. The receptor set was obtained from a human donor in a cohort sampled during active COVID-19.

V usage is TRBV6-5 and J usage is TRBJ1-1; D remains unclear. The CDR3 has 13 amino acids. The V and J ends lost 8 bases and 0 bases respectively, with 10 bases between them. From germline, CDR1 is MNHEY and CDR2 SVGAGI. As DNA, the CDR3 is TGTGCCAGCGACGCGGGAATGAACACTGAAGCTTTCTTT. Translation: CASDAGMNTEAFF.

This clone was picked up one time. The CDR3 DNA follows: TGTGCCAGCAGTATACAGGGAAACACCATATATTTT. Amino acid sequence: CASSIQGNTIYF. The V call is TRBV6-5, the J call TRBJ1-3; D not resolved. This CDR3 region has 12 residues. Germline loops: CDR1 MNHEY, CDR2 SVGAGI. V dropped 5 bases and J dropped 4 bases, with 6 bases sitting between them.

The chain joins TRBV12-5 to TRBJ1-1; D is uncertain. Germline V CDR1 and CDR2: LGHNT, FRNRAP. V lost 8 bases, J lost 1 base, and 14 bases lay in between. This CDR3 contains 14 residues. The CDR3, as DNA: TGTGCTAGTCGGAACCTAGGTCGGAACACTGAAGCTTTCTTT. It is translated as CASRNLGRNTEAFF. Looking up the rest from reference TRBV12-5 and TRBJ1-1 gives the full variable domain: DARVTQTPRHKVTEMGQEVTMRCQPILGHNTVFWYRQTMMQGLELLAYFRNRAPLDDSGMPKDRFSAEMPDATLATLKIQPSEPRDSAVYFCASRNLGRNTEAFFGQGTRLTVV.

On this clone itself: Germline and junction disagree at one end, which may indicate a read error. The CDR3 sequence is CASRDRARYEQYF. Here the CDR3 DNA reads TGTGCCAGCCGTGACAGGGCTCGCTACGAGCAGTACTTC. The J gene is TRBJ2-7, the V gene TRBV25-1, with 7 bases matching TRBD1. The CDR3 covers 13 residues. The germline V gene encodes CDR1 MGHDK and CDR2 SYGVNS.

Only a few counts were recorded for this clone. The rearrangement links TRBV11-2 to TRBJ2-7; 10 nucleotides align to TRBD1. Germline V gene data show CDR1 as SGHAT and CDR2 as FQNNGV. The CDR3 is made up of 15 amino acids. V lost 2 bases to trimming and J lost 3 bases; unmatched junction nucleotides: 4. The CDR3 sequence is CASSLLDRGFYEQYF. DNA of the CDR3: TGTGCCAGCAGCTTATTGGACAGGGGGTTCTACGAGCAGTACTTC.

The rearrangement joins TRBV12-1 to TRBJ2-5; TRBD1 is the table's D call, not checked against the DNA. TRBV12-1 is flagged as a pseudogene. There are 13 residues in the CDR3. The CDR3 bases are TGTGCCAGACCACAGGGGGTCGAAGAGACCCAGTACTTC. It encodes CARPQGVEETQYF.

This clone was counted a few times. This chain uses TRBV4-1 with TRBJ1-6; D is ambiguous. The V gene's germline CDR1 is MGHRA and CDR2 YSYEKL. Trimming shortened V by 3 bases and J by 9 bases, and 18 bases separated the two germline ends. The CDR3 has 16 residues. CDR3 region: CASSHILRSRGSPLHF. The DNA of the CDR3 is TGCGCCAGCAGCCACATTCTACGGTCTCGGGGTTCACCCCTCCACTTT.

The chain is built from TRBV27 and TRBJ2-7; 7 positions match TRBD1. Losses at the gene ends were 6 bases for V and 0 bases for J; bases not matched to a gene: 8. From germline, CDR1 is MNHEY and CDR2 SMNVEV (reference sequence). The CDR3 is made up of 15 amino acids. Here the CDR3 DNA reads TGTGCCAGCAGACCGACAGGGATGGCCTCCTACGAGCAGTACTTC. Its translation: CASRPTGMASYEQYF.

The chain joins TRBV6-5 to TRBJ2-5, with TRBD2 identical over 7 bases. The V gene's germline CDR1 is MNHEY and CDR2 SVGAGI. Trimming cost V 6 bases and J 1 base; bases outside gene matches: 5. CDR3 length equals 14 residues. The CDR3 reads CASSSGGSQETQYF. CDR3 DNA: TGTGCCAGCAGCTCGGGGGGTAGCCAAGAGACCCAGTACTTC.

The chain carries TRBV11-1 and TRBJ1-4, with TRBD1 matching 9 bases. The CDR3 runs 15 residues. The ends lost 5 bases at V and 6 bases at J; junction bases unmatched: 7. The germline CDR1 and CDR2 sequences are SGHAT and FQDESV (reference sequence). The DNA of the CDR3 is TGTGCCAGCAGCACGCCGGGACAGGGCGATGAAAAACTGTTTTTT. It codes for CASSTPGQGDEKLFF.

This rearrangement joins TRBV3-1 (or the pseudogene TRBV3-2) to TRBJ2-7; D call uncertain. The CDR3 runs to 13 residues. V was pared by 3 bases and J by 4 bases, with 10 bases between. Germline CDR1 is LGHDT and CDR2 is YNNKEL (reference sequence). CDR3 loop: CASSQRENYEQYF. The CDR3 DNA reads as TGTGCCAGCAGCCAGCGAGAGAATTACGAGCAGTACTTC.

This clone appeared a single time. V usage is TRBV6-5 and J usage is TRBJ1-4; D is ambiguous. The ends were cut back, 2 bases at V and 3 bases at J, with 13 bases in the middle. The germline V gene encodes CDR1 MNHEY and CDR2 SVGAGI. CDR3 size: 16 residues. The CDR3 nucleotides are TGTGCCAGCAGTTACGGAATCCTGGAGGCTAATGAAAAACTGTTTTTT. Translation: CASSYGILEANEKLFF.

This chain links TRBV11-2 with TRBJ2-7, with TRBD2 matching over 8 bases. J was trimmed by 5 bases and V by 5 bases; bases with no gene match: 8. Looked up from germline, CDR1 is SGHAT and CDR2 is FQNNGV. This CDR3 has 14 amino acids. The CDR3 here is CASSPWTSPHEQYF. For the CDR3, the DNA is TGTGCCAGCAGCCCCTGGACTAGCCCTCACGAGCAGTACTTC.

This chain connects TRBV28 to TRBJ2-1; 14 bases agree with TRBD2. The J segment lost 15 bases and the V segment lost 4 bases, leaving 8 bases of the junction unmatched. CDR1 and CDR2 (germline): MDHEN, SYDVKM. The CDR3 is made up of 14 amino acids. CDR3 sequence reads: CASSSRTSGRFGFF. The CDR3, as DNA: TGTGCCAGCAGTTCAAGGACTAGCGGGAGGTTCGGGTTCTTC. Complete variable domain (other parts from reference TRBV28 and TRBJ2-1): DVKVTQSSRYLVKRTGEKVFLECVQDMDHENMFWYRQDPGLGLRLIYFSYDVKMKEKGDIPEGYSVSREKKERFSLILESASTNQTSMYLCASSSRTSGRFGFFGPGTRLTVL.

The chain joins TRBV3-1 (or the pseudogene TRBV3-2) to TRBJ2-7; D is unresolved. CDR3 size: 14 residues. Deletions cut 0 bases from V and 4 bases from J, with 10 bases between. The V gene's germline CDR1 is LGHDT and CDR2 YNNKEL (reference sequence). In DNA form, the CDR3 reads TGTGCCAGCAGCCAAGATTATGCGGAATACGAGCAGTACTTC. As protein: CASSQDYAEYEQYF.

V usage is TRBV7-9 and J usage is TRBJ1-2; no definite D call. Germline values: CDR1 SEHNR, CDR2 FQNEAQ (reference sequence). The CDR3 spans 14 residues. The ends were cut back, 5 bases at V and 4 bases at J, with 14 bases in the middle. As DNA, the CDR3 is TGTGCCAGCAGCGCGCAACCAGCGATCTATGGCTACACCTTC. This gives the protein CASSAQPAIYGYTF.

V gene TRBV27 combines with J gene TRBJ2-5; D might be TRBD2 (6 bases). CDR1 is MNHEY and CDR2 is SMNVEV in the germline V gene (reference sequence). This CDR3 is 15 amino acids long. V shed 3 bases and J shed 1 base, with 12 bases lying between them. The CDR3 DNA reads TGTGCCAGCAGTTTGCTACCGGGACTCCAAGAGACCCAGTACTTC. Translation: CASSLLPGLQETQYF.

This chain's CDR3 is CSANLRGEAFF. In nucleotides, the CDR3 is TGCAGTGCCAACCTCAGGGGCGAAGCTTTCTTT. This chain links TRBV20-1 with TRBJ1-1; tentatively, D is TRBD1 (6 bases). The CDR3 sequence is 11 residues long. The V gene's germline CDR1 is DFQATT and CDR2 SNEGSKA (reference sequence). The V end lost 6 bases, the J end lost 8 bases, and 13 bases lay between the germline ends.